This TCR beta chain came from a study of shared clonotypes between healthy human individuals. Study-wide results and caveats: A handful of donors shared approximately 5% of their naive CD4 clonotypes. Non-shared clonotypes had lower generation probabilities than those shared by all four donors. Sequencing depth was expected to affect clonotype sharing among donors.

In the original workflow: ImmunoSEQ output held junction-only sequences without quality scores, so filtering differed. TCRdb keeps only in-frame clones here, not all; method: immunoSEQ multiplex PCR. V, J and clone size are taken as reported in that table, and D and trimming were inferred from the DNA itself. The table includes millions of clones, 95% detected once. Per the germline V gene, CDR1 is SGHRS and CDR2 is YFSETQ. This CDR3 spans 14 amino acids. Unmatched junction bases numbered 4, after V lost 0 bases and J lost 5 bases. Note on this clone: Its antigen is currently unknown.

The TCR comes from a man between 18 and 29 years old in good health. The V gene is TRBV5-1, the J gene TRBJ2-7, with 8 bases identical to TRBD2. Sequencing was done on a sample of naive CD4+ T cells sorted from blood. Noted subset: CD45RA+ positively selected. CDR3: CASSLGGGPDEQYF. The DNA for the CDR3 is TGCGCCAGCAGCTTGGGCGGGGGGCCCGACGAGCAGTACTTC.